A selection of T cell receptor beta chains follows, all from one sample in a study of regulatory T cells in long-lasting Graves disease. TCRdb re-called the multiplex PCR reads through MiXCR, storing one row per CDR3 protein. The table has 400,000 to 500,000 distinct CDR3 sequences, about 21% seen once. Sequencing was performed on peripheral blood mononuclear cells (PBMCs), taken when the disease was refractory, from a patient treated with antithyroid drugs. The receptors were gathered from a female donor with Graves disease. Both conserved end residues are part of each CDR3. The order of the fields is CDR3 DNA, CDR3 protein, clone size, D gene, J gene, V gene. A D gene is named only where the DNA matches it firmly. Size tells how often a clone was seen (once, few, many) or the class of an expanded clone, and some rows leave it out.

DNA: TGTGCCAGCAGCAATGTAATCTCTGGAAACACCATATATTTT
CDR3: CASSNVISGNTIYF
size: many
D: .
J: TRBJ1-3
V: TRBV6-1

DNA: TGTGCCAGCAGCGTAGTGGGCGGCAACGTCCTGACTTTC
CDR3: CASSVVGGNVLTF
size: .
D: .
J: TRBJ2-6
V: TRBV9

DNA: TGTGCCAGCGGCCAGGGGGTAGGGGAGCTGTTTTTT
CDR3: CASGQGVGELFF
size: few
D: TRBD1
J: TRBJ2-2
V: TRBV7-9

DNA: TGTGCCAGCAGCCGTCGGGGTGGAGACACCGGGGAGCTGTTTTTT
CDR3: CASSRRGGDTGELFF
size: .
D: .
J: TRBJ2-2
V: TRBV3-1

DNA: TGCAGCGTTGATGTATCCAAAGGGAACACCGGGGAGCTGTTTTTT
CDR3: CSVDVSKGNTGELFF
size: many
D: .
J: TRBJ2-2
V: TRBV29-1

DNA: TGTGCCACCAGCAGACCACAAAGGGGGGAGACCCAGTACTTC
CDR3: CATSRPQRGETQYF
size: many
D: .
J: TRBJ2-5
V: TRBV15

DNA: TGTGCCACCAGTGATTCTGAGGAGGCCCAGTACTTC
CDR3: CATSDSEEAQYF
size: .
D: .
J: TRBJ2-5
V: TRBV24-1

DNA: TGTGCCAGTAGTGCCGGGACTAGCGGGACCCAAGAGACCCAGTACTTC
CDR3: CASSAGTSGTQETQYF
size: .
D: TRBD2
J: TRBJ2-5
V: TRBV19

DNA: TGTGCCAGTAGTATCTCCATCGGGGGTCCCGAGCAGTACTTC
CDR3: CASSISIGGPEQYF
size: many
D: .
J: TRBJ2-7
V: TRBV19

DNA: TGTACCATCAGTGCCGGACAGGGACTAGCGGGGCGCTCCTACGAGCAGTACTTC
CDR3: CTISAGQGLAGRSYEQYF
size: .
D: TRBD2
J: TRBJ2-7
V: TRBV10-3

DNA: TGTGCCAGCAGTGTAGGAGAAATCAATGAGCAGTTCTTC
CDR3: CASSVGEINEQFF
size: .
D: .
J: TRBJ2-1
V: TRBV2

DNA: TGTGCCAGCTTAGGACTAGGCCCCTCCCGGTACAATGAGCAGTTCTTC
CDR3: CASLGLGPSRYNEQFF
size: many
D: TRBD2
J: TRBJ2-1
V: TRBV28

DNA: TGCAGCGTTGTCGGGGGAGCTAACTATGGCTACACCTTC
CDR3: CSVVGGANYGYTF
size: many
D: .
J: TRBJ1-2
V: TRBV29-1

DNA: TGTGCCAGCAGATCGTTAGCGGGCGATACGCAGTATTTT
CDR3: CASRSLAGDTQYF
size: .
D: TRBD2
J: TRBJ2-3
V: TRBV3-1

DNA: TGCAGTGCTAATCCTCGACCCAGTGACGTTCGTAGTCAGCCCCAGCATTTT
CDR3: CSANPRPSDVRSQPQHF
size: few
D: .
J: TRBJ1-5
V: TRBV20-1

DNA: TGTGCCAGTAGTATTTCTATATCCTCCTACAATGAGCAGTTCTTC
CDR3: CASSISISSYNEQFF
size: .
D: .
J: TRBJ2-1
V: TRBV19

DNA: TGTGCCAGCAGCCCCCAGGGAGGTCCTCCTTACGAGCAGTACTTC
CDR3: CASSPQGGPPYEQYF
size: many
D: .
J: TRBJ2-7
V: TRBV7-6

DNA: TGCGCCAGCAGCCAGGGACAGGGTCATGAAAAACTGTTTTTT
CDR3: CASSQGQGHEKLFF
size: .
D: TRBD1
J: TRBJ1-4
V: TRBV5-1

DNA: TGTGCCAGTATGTCGACAGGGGGCTGGTATGGCTACACCTTC
CDR3: CASMSTGGWYGYTF
size: .
D: TRBD1
J: TRBJ1-2
V: TRBV19

DNA: TGTGCCAGCAGCTTAGGAGGGACAGGGGGCTCTGGGGCCAACGTCCTGACTTTC
CDR3: CASSLGGTGGSGANVLTF
size: many
D: TRBD1
J: TRBJ2-6
V: TRBV13

DNA: TGTGCCAGCTCACCTGGCAGGAGCTCCTACGAGCAGTACTTC
CDR3: CASSPGRSSYEQYF
size: .
D: .
J: TRBJ2-7
V: TRBV18

DNA: TGTGCCACCAGCAGAGATCGATCGAAGCCCCAGCATTTT
CDR3: CATSRDRSKPQHF
size: many
D: .
J: TRBJ1-5
V: TRBV15

DNA: TGTGCCAGCACCCCAGGGGGCGAAGCGATCGAGCAGTACTTC
CDR3: CASTPGGEAIEQYF
size: many
D: TRBD1
J: TRBJ2-7
V: TRBV12-3/TRBV12-4

DNA: TGTGCCAGCAGTGAGGACAGGGGGACGGGAGAGACCCAGTACTTC
CDR3: CASSEDRGTGETQYF
size: many
D: TRBD1
J: TRBJ2-5
V: TRBV6-2/TRBV6-3

DNA: TGTGCCAGCAGTGAACTGAATGGCTACACCTTC
CDR3: CASSELNGYTF
size: many
D: .
J: TRBJ1-2
V: TRBV2

DNA: TGTGCCAGCAGCTACGGGAACGGGCAGGGATTTTCCTACGAGCAGTACTTC
CDR3: CASSYGNGQGFSYEQYF
size: .
D: .
J: TRBJ2-7
V: TRBV5-8

DNA: TGCCTCCCGGGGGACGGCTACGAGCAGTACTTC
CDR3: CLPGDGYEQYF
size: many
D: .
J: TRBJ2-7
V: TRBV20-1

DNA: TGTGCCAGCAGTCGGGTCTCGAACACCGGGGAGCTGTTTTTT
CDR3: CASSRVSNTGELFF
size: many
D: .
J: TRBJ2-2
V: TRBV2

DNA: TGTGCCAGCAGTTTAAACGGGAAGATCTACGAGCAGTACTTC
CDR3: CASSLNGKIYEQYF
size: .
D: .
J: TRBJ2-7
V: TRBV28

DNA: TGTGCCAGCAGCCTGGGATCCATCACTGAAGCTTTCTTT
CDR3: CASSLGSITEAFF
size: .
D: .
J: TRBJ1-1
V: TRBV9

DNA: TGCAGTGCAGAAAATAGCGGGAGTATCCACAATGAGCAGTTCTTC
CDR3: CSAENSGSIHNEQFF
size: few
D: TRBD2
J: TRBJ2-1
V: TRBV20-1

DNA: TGTGCCAGCAGCCCTGGGACTAGCGGGAAGGCCGGGGAGCTGTTTTTT
CDR3: CASSPGTSGKAGELFF
size: once
D: TRBD2
J: TRBJ2-2
V: TRBV13

DNA: TGCGCCAGCGCCGTGCTAGCGGCCCGAGGCACCGGGGAGCTGTTTTTT
CDR3: CASAVLAARGTGELFF
size: .
D: TRBD2
J: TRBJ2-2
V: TRBV5-1

DNA: TGCAGCGATGGACACCCAATGAACACTGAAGCTTTCTTT
CDR3: CSDGHPMNTEAFF
size: many
D: .
J: TRBJ1-1
V: TRBV29-1

DNA: TGTGCCAGCAGTGCGCCTCTAGCGGGAGGGCTTGACGGGGAGCTGTTTTTT
CDR3: CASSAPLAGGLDGELFF
size: many
D: TRBD2
J: TRBJ2-2
V: TRBV2

DNA: TGTGCCAGCAGCGGGACTAGCGGGCGCCCCGGGGAGCTGTTTTTT
CDR3: CASSGTSGRPGELFF
size: few
D: TRBD2
J: TRBJ2-2
V: TRBV7-9

DNA: TGTGCCAGCAGTACGCTAACAACTAATGAAAAACTGTTTTTT
CDR3: CASSTLTTNEKLFF
size: many
D: .
J: TRBJ1-4
V: TRBV27

DNA: TGTGCCAGCAGGGACCTCGGGACAGGGTCCTACGAGCAGTACTTC
CDR3: CASRDLGTGSYEQYF
size: many
D: TRBD1
J: TRBJ2-7
V: TRBV27

DNA: TGCAGTGCTAGAGCGGGGGGCGAGGGCAGGCAGTACTTC
CDR3: CSARAGGEGRQYF
size: .
D: .
J: TRBJ2-7
V: TRBV20-1

DNA: TGTGCCTGGAGTGTACAAGGGAAGGGCAATCAGCCCCAGCATTTT
CDR3: CAWSVQGKGNQPQHF
size: once
D: .
J: TRBJ1-5
V: TRBV30

DNA: TGCAGTGCTAGGCCTACTCGGACTAGCAACCAAGAGACCCAGTACTTC
CDR3: CSARPTRTSNQETQYF
size: .
D: TRBD2
J: TRBJ2-5
V: TRBV20-1

DNA: TGTGCCAGCAGCTTAGTCAGGTTTAACTATGGCTACACCTTC
CDR3: CASSLVRFNYGYTF
size: .
D: .
J: TRBJ1-2
V: TRBV7-2

DNA: TGTGCCATCAGCGACCGATCGGAATATTCACCCCTCCACTTT
CDR3: CAISDRSEYSPLHF
size: few
D: .
J: TRBJ1-6
V: TRBV10-3